Presented here are 8 T cell receptor beta chains from one specimen sequenced in a study of T-cell memory formation after mild COVID-19. From the 5' RACE reads, TCRdb called clonotypes with MiXCR, one entry per CDR3 protein. The sample gives some 340,000 distinct CDR3 sequences, 13% of which show up once; 20% to 25% is in the top ten. Sequenced sample: PBMCs or a T cell subset sorted from them (not recorded which). The source of these receptors is a man between 18 and 29 years old who had mild COVID-19 (a few samples of this study predate the infection). Cell type and time point are not known.

The chain joins TRBV7-6 to TRBJ2-1; D is possibly TRBD2 (5 bases). The germline V gene has CDR1 SGHVS and CDR2 FNYEAQ. The CDR3 consists of 12 residues. V lost 5 bases and J lost 7, with 9 bases in between. The CDR3 DNA follows: TGTGCCAGCAGCAATCGACTAAATGAGCAGTTCTTC. As protein: CASSNRLNEQFF.

This clonotype has a count of ten or more. One junction end disagrees with the germline gene, perhaps due to a read error. This chain uses TRBV4-3 with TRBJ1-5; 8 bases align to TRBD1. CDR3 length equals 14 residues. Germline V gene data show CDR1 as LGHNA and CDR2 as YSLEER. The CDR3 region has the DNA TGTGCCAGCAGCCAAGACAGGGGAAATCAGCCCCAGCATTTT. This gives the protein CASSQDRGNQPQHF.

The chain joins TRBV3-1 to TRBJ1-3; D is ambiguous. Germline assignment: CDR1 LGHDT and CDR2 YNNKEL (reference sequence). Deletions cut 5 bases from V and 4 bases from J, with 9 bases between. The CDR3 covers 13 residues. The CDR3 DNA follows: TGTGCCAGCAGCATCCCCATGGGAAACACCATATATTTT. This gives the protein CASSIPMGNTIYF.

This clonotype was seen many times. The chain links TRBV12-3 or TRBV12-4 to TRBJ2-5; weak D call: TRBD1 (5 bases). CDR3 length equals 15 residues. V was pared by 1 base and J by 2 bases, with 11 bases between. DNA of the CDR3: TGTGCCAGCAGTTTAGGGCAGGGTCTTCAAGAGACCCAGTACTTC. Encoded protein: CASSLGQGLQETQYF.

This rearrangement joins TRBV7-2 to TRBJ2-1; D unclear. This CDR3 comprises 14 residues. Germline V CDR1 and CDR2: SGHTA, FQGNSA. Trimming cost V 3 bases and J 4 bases, with 10 bases left between them. CDR3 in DNA: TGTGCCAGCAGCTTCTCAGGAACATACAATGAGCAGTTCTTC. Its protein is CASSFSGTYNEQFF.

This clonotype was counted only a few times. The chain has TRBV7-8 and TRBJ2-3; 9 bases fit TRBD1. V gave up 7 bases and J gave up 4 bases; unmatched junction bases: 18. The CDR3 contains 18 residues. Looked up from germline, CDR1 is SGHVS and CDR2 is FQNEAQ. The CDR3: CASNSLGWDRDLADTQYF. The CDR3 coding sequence is TGTGCCAGCAACTCTCTCGGATGGGACAGGGACCTAGCAGATACGCAGTATTTT.

This clonotype appeared many times. The chain couples TRBV11-2 to TRBJ2-2; D unclear. V was pared by 3 bases and J by 3 bases, with 8 bases between. This CDR3 has 14 amino acids. CDR1 is SGHAT and CDR2 is FQNNGV in the germline V gene. The CDR3 sequence: CASSFLEDTGELFF. The CDR3, as DNA: TGTGCCAGCAGCTTTTTAGAGGACACCGGGGAGCTGTTTTTT. Full variable domain (missing parts from reference TRBV11-2 and TRBJ2-2): EAGVAQSPRYKIIEKRQSVAFWCNPISGHATLYWYQQILGQGPKLLIQFQNNGVVDDSQLPKDRFSAERLKGVDSTLKIQPAKLEDSAVYLCASSFLEDTGELFFGEGSRLTVL.

This clonotype has more than one count but fewer than ten. The rearrangement uses TRBV7-3 and TRBJ2-2; D is unclear. Per germline, CDR1 SGHTA and CDR2 FQGTGA. Between the trimmed V and J ends, which lost 3 bases and 7 bases, there was a span of 6 bases. The CDR3 runs 12 residues. CDR3 bases: TGTGCCAGCAGCTTCGTAGGCGGGGAGCTGTTTTTT. Protein sequence: CASSFVGGELFF.